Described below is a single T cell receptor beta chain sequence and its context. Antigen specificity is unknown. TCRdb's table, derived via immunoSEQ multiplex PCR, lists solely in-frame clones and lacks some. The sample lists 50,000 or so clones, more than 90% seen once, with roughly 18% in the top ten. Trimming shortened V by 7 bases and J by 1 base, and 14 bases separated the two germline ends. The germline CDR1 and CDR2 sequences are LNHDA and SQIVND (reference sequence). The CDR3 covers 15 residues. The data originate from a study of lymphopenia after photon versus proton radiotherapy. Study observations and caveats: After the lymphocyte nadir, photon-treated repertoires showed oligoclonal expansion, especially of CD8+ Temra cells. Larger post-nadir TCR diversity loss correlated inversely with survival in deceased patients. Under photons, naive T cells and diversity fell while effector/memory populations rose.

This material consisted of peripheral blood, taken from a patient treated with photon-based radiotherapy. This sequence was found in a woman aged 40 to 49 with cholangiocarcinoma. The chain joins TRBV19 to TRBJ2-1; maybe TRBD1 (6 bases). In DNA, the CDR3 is TGTGCCAGTACCGACAGGCCCCCATCCTACAATGAGCAGTTCTTC. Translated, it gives CASTDRPPSYNEQFF.